Sequencing of this TCR beta chain was carried out in a study of T cells in localized non-small cell lung cancer. Repertoires were generated with immunoSEQ multiplex PCR, while TCRdb's copy carries only in-frame clones and drops some. The table lists roughly 2,600 clones, about 25% of them singletons. This clone was counted only a few times. The specimen comprised lung tumor tissue, sampled before any cancer treatment. This sequence was found in a female donor at least 60 years old with stage I lung adenocarcinoma.

The CDR3 DNA reads as TGTGCCAGCAACGTACTACAGGATGGCTATGGCTACACCTTC. It yields the protein CASNVLQDGYGYTF. The chain uses TRBV28 and TRBJ1-2, with D possibly TRBD1 on 5 matching bases. Trimming took off 7 bases at V and 4 bases at J, with 16 bases between the two ends. There are 14 residues in the CDR3. Germline values: CDR1 MDHEN, CDR2 SYDVKM.